A selection of T cell receptor beta chains follows, all from one sample in a study of T-cell reconstitution after alpha-beta-depleted transplantation in children. TCRdb itself ran the PCR reads through MiXCR, one entry per CDR3 protein. The table shows roughly 610,000 distinct CDR3 sequences, with 10% occurring only once. Material: PBMCs from the stem cell graft donor, obtained from the stem cell graft. These receptors were collected from a human donor who donated a stem cell graft to a child with acute myeloid leukemia. Both conserved end residues are part of each CDR3. A D gene is named only where the DNA matches it firmly. A row's size may be missing; if present it is once, few, many or a size class.

j_call v_call d_call clone_size cdr3_aa cdr3_nt
TRBJ1-2 TRBV28 TRBD1 NA CASSPGQGVSYGYTF TGTGCCAGCAGTCCCGGACAGGGGGTTAGCTATGGCTACACCTTC
TRBJ2-7 TRBV20-1 NA NA CSARGAAGASFKQYF TGCAGTGCTAGAGGGGCCGCAGGGGCCTCCTTCAAGCAGTACTTC
TRBJ2-1 TRBV19 TRBD2 many CASSIFSGRSNEQFF TGTGCCAGTAGTATTTTTAGCGGGAGGAGCAATGAGCAGTTCTTC
TRBJ1-4 TRBV7-6 TRBD1 NA CASSPYRDRWYEKLFF TGTGCCAGCAGCCCGTACAGGGACAGATGGTATGAAAAACTGTTTTTT
TRBJ2-1 TRBV7-2 TRBD2 few CASSAQAGGPDEQFF TGTGCCAGCAGCGCCCAGGCGGGAGGGCCGGATGAGCAGTTCTTC
TRBJ2-5 TRBV12-3/TRBV12-4 TRBD2 NA CASRGLASQETQYF TGTGCCAGCAGAGGACTAGCATCCCAAGAGACCCAGTACTTC
TRBJ2-5 TRBV2 TRBD1 NA CASRTGEQTQYF TGTGCCAGCAGGACAGGGGAACAGACCCAGTACTTC
TRBJ2-1 TRBV4-3 TRBD2 few CASSHPAGSEQFF TGCGCCAGCAGCCATCCAGCGGGGTCAGAGCAGTTCTTC
TRBJ1-2 TRBV27 TRBD1 NA CAIERGWDSRYYGYTF TGTGCCATAGAGAGAGGGTGGGACAGCCGGTACTATGGCTACACCTTC
TRBJ2-3 TRBV20-1 TRBD2 NA CSAPEAAGVPKTTDTQYF TGCAGTGCCCCCGAGGCAGCGGGAGTTCCGAAGACCACAGATACGCAGTATTTT
TRBJ2-7 TRBV6-6 NA few CASSYSESYEQYF TGTGCCAGCAGTTACTCGGAAAGCTACGAGCAGTACTTC
TRBJ2-7 TRBV11-3 NA few CASSLVQGKQYF TGTGCCAGCAGCTTAGTTCAGGGGAAGCAGTACTTC
TRBJ2-1 TRBV24-1 TRBD2 few CATSDFGRLAGTSYNEQFF TGTGCCACCAGTGATTTCGGCAGACTAGCGGGAACGTCCTACAATGAGCAGTTCTTC
TRBJ2-1 TRBV18 TRBD2 NA CASSPRVAGEGSNEQFF TGTGCCAGCTCACCTCGAGTAGCGGGAGAGGGCTCCAATGAGCAGTTCTTC
TRBJ2-4 TRBV11-2 NA few CASSYVETKNIQYF TGTGCCAGCAGTTACGTAGAGACCAAAAACATTCAGTACTTC
TRBJ2-1 TRBV3-1 TRBD2 NA CASSQVRPGLAADEQFF TGTGCCAGCAGCCAAGTACGTCCGGGACTAGCGGCGGATGAGCAGTTCTTC
TRBJ1-2 TRBV6-5 NA many CASSSGGTYGYTF TGTGCCAGCAGTTCGGGGGGTACCTATGGCTACACCTTC
TRBJ2-1 TRBV24-1 NA few CATSEAGSYNEQFF TGTGCCACCAGTGAGGCAGGCTCCTACAATGAGCAGTTCTTC
TRBJ2-7 TRBV7-3 NA few CASSLGGSGEYEQYF TGTGCCAGCAGCTTAGGGGGGAGTGGGGAGTACGAGCAGTACTTC
TRBJ2-3 TRBV7-2 TRBD1 NA CASSPWDRVTDTQYF TGTGCCAGCAGCCCCTGGGACAGGGTCACAGATACGCAGTATTTT
TRBJ2-3 TRBV5-1 NA NA CASSPGGPTDTQYF TGCGCCAGCAGCCCTGGCGGCCCCACAGATACGCAGTATTTT
TRBJ2-7 TRBV7-2 TRBD2 NA CASSTTSGRGEQYF TGTGCCAGCAGCACGACTAGCGGGAGAGGCGAGCAGTACTTC
TRBJ2-1 TRBV11-1 NA NA CASSPKSVPAYNEQFF TGTGCCAGCAGCCCCAAGTCGGTCCCAGCCTACAATGAGCAGTTCTTC
TRBJ2-7 TRBV7-2 NA many CASSTRILPYEQYF TGTGCCAGCAGCACCAGGATTTTGCCCTACGAGCAGTACTTC
TRBJ2-7 TRBV3-1 NA NA CASSQVLREVQQYF TGTGCCAGCAGCCAAGTCCTCAGGGAAGTGCAGCAGTACTTC
TRBJ2-1 TRBV7-2 TRBD2 NA CASRSGLAGAASSYNEQFF TGTGCCAGCAGATCAGGGCTAGCGGGAGCCGCGAGCTCCTACAATGAGCAGTTCTTC
TRBJ2-7 TRBV29-1 TRBD2 many CSVEPGGTLEQYF TGCAGCGTTGAACCCGGGGGGACTCTCGAGCAGTACTTC
TRBJ2-7 TRBV9 NA NA CASSVGERKHYEQYF TGTGCCAGCAGCGTAGGGGAGAGGAAGCACTACGAGCAGTACTTC
TRBJ1-2 TRBV20-1 TRBD1 few CSATGTGQGYTF TGCAGTGCGACCGGGACAGGGCAAGGCTACACCTTC
TRBJ1-4 TRBV12-3/TRBV12-4 TRBD1 NA CASRPGTGGAEKLFF TGTGCCAGCAGACCCGGCACAGGGGGCGCTGAAAAACTGTTTTTT
TRBJ2-6 TRBV5-1 NA NA CASTPQPGVDSGANVLTF TGCGCCAGCACCCCACAGCCCGGGGTTGACTCTGGGGCCAACGTCCTGACTTTC
TRBJ2-5 TRBV4-2 TRBD2 NA CASSPLNMGGKETQYF TGTGCCAGCAGCCCCCTCAATATGGGGGGGAAAGAGACCCAGTACTTC
TRBJ1-1 TRBV29-1 TRBD1 NA CSVLPGTGGTEAFF TGCAGCGTCCTCCCCGGGACAGGCGGCACTGAAGCTTTCTTT
TRBJ1-5 TRBV11-2 NA few CASSLAGDTNQPQHF TGTGCCAGCAGCTTAGCCGGGGACACCAATCAGCCCCAGCATTTT
TRBJ2-7 TRBV7-6 TRBD2 NA CASSPGGSPSYEQYF TGTGCCAGCAGCCCGGGCGGGAGCCCATCCTACGAGCAGTACTTC
TRBJ2-3 TRBV20-1 TRBD2 many CSATDLRTSRGTDTQYF TGCAGTGCCACCGACCTACGGACTAGCCGAGGCACAGATACGCAGTATTTT
TRBJ2-5 TRBV3-1 NA NA CASSQGDRLTQYF TGTGCCAGCAGCCAAGGGGACCGACTGACCCAGTACTTC
TRBJ1-6 TRBV14 NA NA CASSYRQSSYNSPLHF TGTGCCAGCAGCTACCGACAGAGCTCCTATAATTCACCCCTCCACTTT
TRBJ2-7 TRBV7-2 TRBD2 NA CASSLGPSGFSYEQYF TGTGCCAGCAGCTTAGGACCTAGCGGGTTCTCCTACGAGCAGTACTTC
TRBJ2-7 TRBV5-5 TRBD2 many CASSLEGRADEQYF TGTGCCAGCAGCTTGGAGGGGAGGGCCGACGAGCAGTACTTC
TRBJ1-1 TRBV29-1 NA NA CSVREVTEAFF TGCAGCGTCAGGGAGGTCACTGAAGCTTTCTTT
TRBJ2-5 TRBV20-1 NA NA CSAPRDASQETQYF TGCAGTGCTCCTCGGGACGCCTCCCAAGAGACCCAGTACTTC
TRBJ2-1 TRBV20-1 NA many CSATSGARNNEQFF TGCAGTGCTACGAGCGGAGCAAGAAACAATGAGCAGTTCTTC
TRBJ2-5 TRBV7-2 TRBD1 NA CASSLQTGRETQYF TGTGCCAGCAGCCTGCAGACAGGGCGGGAGACCCAGTACTTC
TRBJ2-1 TRBV20-1 TRBD2 many CSARDHASGRRAEQFF TGCAGTGCTAGAGATCACGCTAGCGGGAGAAGGGCTGAGCAGTTCTTC